Presented here are 17 T cell receptor beta chains from one specimen sequenced in a study of T cell responses to AZD1222 COVID-19 vaccine. Repertoires were generated with immunoSEQ multiplex PCR, while TCRdb's copy carries only in-frame clones and drops some. This table holds about 160,000 clones, roughly 86% found once. Sequences were derived from peripheral blood, sampled on day 0 of AZD1222 vaccination. Every receptor here comes from an adult in good health.

Sample share makes this clone medium-sized. The J gene is TRBJ1-5, the V gene TRBV5-4; 7 positions match TRBD1. CDR1 is SGHNT, CDR2 YYREEE, per germline (reference sequence). The CDR3 is made up of 14 amino acids. V lost 5 bases to trimming and J lost 2 bases; unmatched junction nucleotides: 4. CDR3: CASSTGQGNQPQHF. The CDR3 coding sequence is TGTGCCAGCAGTACAGGACAGGGCAATCAGCCCCAGCATTTT.

The chain combines TRBV2 with TRBJ1-1; 7 bases are a match to TRBD1. Germline CDR1 and CDR2: SNHLY and FYNNEI. This CDR3 contains 14 residues. J lost 5 bases, V lost 4 bases, and 7 bases had no gene match. Here the CDR3 reads CASSGQGGRTEAFF. The CDR3, as DNA: TGTGCCAGCAGTGGACAGGGAGGTCGGACTGAAGCTTTCTTT.

The chain couples TRBV29-1 to TRBJ2-2, with no clear D. Trimming took off 3 bases at V and 1 base at J, with 6 bases between the two ends. The CDR3 totals 13 residues. CDR1 and CDR2 (germline): SQVTM, ANQGSEA. As DNA, the CDR3 is TGCAGCGTTGATAATCGGAACACCGGGGAGCTGTTTTTT. Encoded protein: CSVDNRNTGELFF.

The sample holds a few counts of this clone. The V gene is TRBV7-2, the J gene TRBJ1-2; possible D gene TRBD1, 5 bases. V was trimmed by 2 bases and J by 4 bases, leaving 14 bases between them. The CDR3 is 15 amino acids. Per germline, CDR1 SGHTA and CDR2 FQGNSA. This CDR3 is CASSLSEDRPYGYTF. In DNA, the CDR3 is TGTGCCAGCAGCTTAAGTGAAGACAGACCCTATGGCTACACCTTC.

This clone appeared once. The chain joins TRBV6-5 to TRBJ2-7; D is unresolved. This CDR3 has 13 amino acids. Germline values: CDR1 MNHEY, CDR2 SVGAGI. V was trimmed by 5 bases and J by 2 bases, leaving 10 bases between them. The CDR3 is CASSHPVTYEQYF. The CDR3 bases are TGTGCCAGCAGTCACCCGGTTACCTACGAGCAGTACTTC.

The chain links TRBV15 to TRBJ1-5; TRBD1 aligns across 8 bases. The CDR3 runs 15 residues. V gave up 1 base and J gave up 5 bases; unmatched junction bases: 4. Looked up from germline, CDR1 is LNHNV and CDR2 is YYDKDF (reference sequence). The CDR3 here is CATSRGQGADQPQHF. CDR3 nucleotides: TGTGCCACCAGCAGAGGCCAGGGGGCGGATCAGCCCCAGCATTTT.

The V call is TRBV15, the J call TRBJ1-2; possibly TRBD1 for D (5 bases). The CDR3 length is 17 residues. Trimming took 0 bases from V and 0 from J, leaving 14 bases between them. In germline, CDR1 is LNHNV, CDR2 YYDKDF (reference sequence). Here the CDR3 reads CATSRDGADRPNYGYTF. The CDR3 DNA reads as TGTGCCACCAGCAGAGATGGGGCCGACAGACCTAACTATGGCTACACCTTC.

V and J are TRBV28 and TRBJ1-2; 7 bases align to TRBD1. The CDR3 has 13 amino acids. Trimming took 10 bases from V and 5 from J; bases not matched to a gene: 10. Per germline, CDR1 MDHEN and CDR2 SYDVKM. The CDR3 DNA reads as TGTGCCACCAGGGACAGAGAGGTGTATGGCTACACCTTC. It codes for CATRDREVYGYTF.

The chain links TRBV10-3 to TRBJ2-1; D call uncertain. Germline V gene sequence: CDR1 ENHRY, CDR2 SYGVKD. The CDR3 runs to 11 residues. V lost 8 bases, J lost 4 bases, and 6 bases lay in between. CDR3 in DNA: TGTGCCATCGGCTTGTACAATGAGCAGTTCTTC. Translated: CAIGLYNEQFF.

This chain links TRBV24-1 with TRBJ2-1; TRBD2 aligns across 8 bases. The CDR3 has 14 residues. V dropped 7 bases and J dropped 7; count of bases not matched to a gene: 8. The germline gives CDR1 KGHDR, CDR2 SFDVKD. The CDR3 nucleotides read TGTGCCACCAGCGGAGCGGGAGAGGGTAATGAGCAGTTCTTC. Its translation is CATSGAGEGNEQFF.

V is TRBV5-1 and J is TRBJ1-5, with a weak D call TRBD1 (6 bases). The CDR3 extends over 14 amino acids. V was pared by 0 bases and J by 7 bases, with 11 bases between. CDR1 and CDR2 (germline): SGHRS, YFSETQ. The CDR3 coding sequence is TGCGCCAGCAGCTTGGTTCCAGGGGCCCAGCCCCAGCATTTT. It codes for CASSLVPGAQPQHF. Complete variable domain (other parts from reference TRBV5-1 and TRBJ1-5): KAGVTQTPRYLIKTRGQQVTLSCSPISGHRSVSWYQQTPGQGLQFLFEYFSETQRNKGNFPGRFSGRQFSNSRSEMNVSTLELGDSALYLCASSLVPGAQPQHFGDGTRLSIL.

This rearrangement joins TRBV18 to TRBJ1-1, with 7 bases lining up with TRBD1. Germline V gives CDR1 KGHSH, CDR2 LQKENI. Germline trimming cut 1 base from V and 0 bases from J; bases unmatched to any gene: 2. The CDR3 runs 15 residues. This CDR3 is CASSPQGQMNTEAFF. CDR3 nucleotide sequence: TGTGCCAGCTCACCACAGGGACAGATGAACACTGAAGCTTTCTTT.

The V gene is TRBV5-8, the J gene TRBJ2-3, with D possibly being TRBD1 or TRBD2 (5 bases each). Germline loops: CDR1 SGHTS, CDR2 YDEGEE. The CDR3 length is 15 residues. V was shortened by 3 bases and J by 0 bases, with 11 bases between the two germline ends. CDR3 sequence reads: CASSWDETSTDTQYF. The CDR3 DNA is TGTGCCAGCAGCTGGGACGAGACTAGCACAGATACGCAGTATTTT.

This rearrangement joins TRBV29-1 to TRBJ1-2, with TRBD1 matching over 8 bases. V dropped 0 bases and J dropped 8; count of bases not matched to a gene: 5. Germline V CDR1 and CDR2: SQVTM, ANQGSEA. The CDR3 spans 13 residues. This chain's CDR3 is CSVEDRTGIGYTF. CDR3 in DNA: TGCAGCGTTGAAGATCGGACAGGGATAGGCTACACCTTC. Variable domain in full (rest from reference TRBV29-1 and TRBJ1-2): SAVISQKPSRDICQRGTSLTIQCQVDSQVTMMFWYRQQPGQSLTLIATANQGSEATYESGFVIDKFPISRPNLTFSTLTVSNMSPEDSSIYLCSVEDRTGIGYTFGSGTRLTVV.

This chain links TRBV9 with TRBJ2-7, with unresolved D. CDR1 is SGDLS, CDR2 YYNGEE, per germline. CDR3 length: 14 residues. V was pared by 0 bases and J by 1 base, with 8 bases between. DNA of the CDR3: TGTGCCAGCAGCGTAGGGTCCCTATCCTACGAGCAGTACTTC. Amino acids: CASSVGSLSYEQYF.

This chain links TRBV4-3 with TRBJ1-5; D is undetermined. The CDR3 consists of 15 residues. Per germline, CDR1 LGHNA and CDR2 YSLEER. Trimming left V 0 bases short and J 10 bases short, with 16 bases between. Here the CDR3 DNA reads TGCGCCAGCAGCCAAGAGAGGGTAGGTCTGGATCCCCAGCATTTT. Translating gives CASSQERVGLDPQHF.

The V gene is TRBV19, the J gene TRBJ1-3, with 7 bases matching TRBD1. CDR3 length: 17 amino acids. Germline CDR1 and CDR2: LNHDA and SQIVND (reference sequence). The ends lost 6 bases at V and 0 bases at J; junction bases unmatched: 11. This CDR3 is CASSPRDRGISGNTIYF. The CDR3 nucleotides are TGTGCCAGTAGCCCTAGGGACAGAGGGATCTCTGGAAACACCATATATTTT.